A selection of T cell receptor beta chains follows, all from one sample in a study of blood T cell repertoires in COVID-19. Repertoires were generated with immunoSEQ multiplex PCR, while TCRdb's copy carries only in-frame clones and drops some. The sample shows 60,000 or so clones, around 90% of them seen only once. Sequencing used peripheral blood. The receptors originated from a human donor in a cohort sampled during active COVID-19. CDR3s include the opening cysteine and the closing phenylalanine or tryptophan. The order of the fields is V gene, CDR3 protein.

v_call: TRBV19; cdr3_aa: CASSRAGGPYEQYF
v_call: TRBV28; cdr3_aa: CASSLSRSPWAGNTIYF
v_call: TRBV9; cdr3_aa: CASSVNQGANTIYF
v_call: TRBV5-4; cdr3_aa: CASSLLGGSNQPQHF
v_call: TRBV5-5; cdr3_aa: CASSLFHSQGAQPQHF
v_call: TRBV4-1; cdr3_aa: CASSQGTSGTNIQYF
v_call: TRBV28; cdr3_aa: CASSLFAGVAYEQYF
v_call: TRBV3-1/TRBV3-2; cdr3_aa: CASSVGGETQYF
v_call: TRBV7-9; cdr3_aa: CASSNSPIEQYF
v_call: TRBV7-2; cdr3_aa: CASSFRTGGEYIQYF
v_call: TRBV5-6; cdr3_aa: CASSFRTVPQETQYF
v_call: TRBV28; cdr3_aa: CASRSTGSGRRETQYF
v_call: TRBV19; cdr3_aa: CASSRPEARSYNEQFF
v_call: TRBV5-5; cdr3_aa: CASTAEAVKNIQYF
v_call: TRBV28; cdr3_aa: CASSLPGQPYEQYF